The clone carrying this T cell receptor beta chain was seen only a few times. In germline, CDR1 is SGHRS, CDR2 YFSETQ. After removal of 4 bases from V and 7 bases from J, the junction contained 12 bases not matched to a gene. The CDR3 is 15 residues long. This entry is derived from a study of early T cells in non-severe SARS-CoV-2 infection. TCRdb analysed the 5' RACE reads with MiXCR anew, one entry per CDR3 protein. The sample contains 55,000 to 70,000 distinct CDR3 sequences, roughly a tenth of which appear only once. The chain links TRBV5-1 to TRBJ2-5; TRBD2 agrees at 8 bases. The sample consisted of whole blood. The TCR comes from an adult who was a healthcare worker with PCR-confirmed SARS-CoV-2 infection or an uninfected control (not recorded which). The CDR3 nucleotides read TGCGCCAGCAGCCACGGACTAGCCCCGGTAGGGACCCAGTACTTC. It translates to CASSHGLAPVGTQYF.